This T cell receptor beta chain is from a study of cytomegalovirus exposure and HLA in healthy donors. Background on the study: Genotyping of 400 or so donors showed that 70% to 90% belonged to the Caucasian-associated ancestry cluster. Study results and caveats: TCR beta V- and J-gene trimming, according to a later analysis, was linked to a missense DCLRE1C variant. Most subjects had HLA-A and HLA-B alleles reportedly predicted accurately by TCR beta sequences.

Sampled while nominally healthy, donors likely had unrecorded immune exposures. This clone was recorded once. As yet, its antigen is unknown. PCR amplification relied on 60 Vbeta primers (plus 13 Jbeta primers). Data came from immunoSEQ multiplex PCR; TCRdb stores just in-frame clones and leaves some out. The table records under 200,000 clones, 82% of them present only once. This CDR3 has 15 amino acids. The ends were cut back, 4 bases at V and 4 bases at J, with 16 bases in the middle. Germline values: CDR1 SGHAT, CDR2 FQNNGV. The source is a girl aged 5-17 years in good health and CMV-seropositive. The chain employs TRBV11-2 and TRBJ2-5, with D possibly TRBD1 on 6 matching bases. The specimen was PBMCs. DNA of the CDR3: TGTGCCAGCAGCTCCCCGACAGGCGCTGGAGAGACCCAGTACTTC. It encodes CASSSPTGAGETQYF.